Listed below are T cell receptor beta chains from one sample, sequenced in a study of regulatory T cells in long-lasting Graves disease. TCRdb reprocessed the multiplex PCR reads via MiXCR and lists one record per CDR3 protein. The sample holds hundreds of thousands of distinct CDR3 sequences; approximately 16% are singletons and the top ten take around 27%. The data were also submitted as part of a second study, on T cells in Graves' hyperthyroidism and ophthalmopathy.

Sequenced material: peripheral blood mononuclear cells (PBMCs), taken at new diagnosis, from a patient treated with antithyroid drugs. The receptors come from a man in his forties with Graves disease. CDR3s include the opening cysteine and the closing phenylalanine or tryptophan. The D gene is left open where the match is weak. A row's size may be missing; if present it is once, few, many or a size class.

clone_size d_call cdr3_length j_call v_call cdr3_aa cdr3_nt
many - 16 TRBJ2-1 TRBV4-1 CASSRGDGTVDNEQFF TGCGCCAGCAGCCGGGGGGATGGGACAGTTGACAATGAGCAGTTCTTC
many TRBD1 17 TRBJ1-2 TRBV3-1 CASSQDGPDRENYGYTF TGTGCCAGCAGCCAAGATGGCCCAGACAGGGAGAACTATGGCTACACCTTC
- - 13 TRBJ1-2 TRBV7-9 CASSSSGNYGYTF TGTGCCAGCAGCTCCTCAGGGAACTATGGCTACACCTTC
many - 14 TRBJ2-3 TRBV18 CASSPYQSTDTQYF TGTGCCAGCTCACCATACCAAAGCACAGATACGCAGTATTTT
few - 10 TRBJ2-7 TRBV20-1 CSAQSYEQYF TGCAGTGCTCAATCGTACGAGCAGTACTTC
many - 14 TRBJ1-3 TRBV3-1 CASSQDGSGNTIYF TGTGCCAGCAGCCAAGACGGCTCTGGAAACACCATATATTTT
many - 13 TRBJ1-2 TRBV11-3 CASSPTTGNGYTF TGTGCCAGCAGCCCAACCACAGGGAATGGCTACACCTTC
- TRBD2 15 TRBJ2-7 TRBV29-1 CSVNVIQASGYEQYF TGCAGCGTTAATGTCATTCAGGCTAGCGGCTACGAGCAGTACTTC
many - 12 TRBJ2-1 TRBV5-1 CASSLGANEQFF TGCGCCAGCAGCTTGGGGGCAAATGAGCAGTTCTTC
many - 16 TRBJ2-2 TRBV12-3/TRBV12-4 CASTDPGRTRTGELFF TGTGCCAGCACCGACCCGGGACGGACGCGCACCGGGGAGCTGTTTTTT
many - 11 TRBJ2-4 TRBV2 CASSEWNIQYF TGTGCCAGCAGTGAGTGGAACATTCAGTACTTC
many TRBD1 14 TRBJ1-1 TRBV20-1 CSASSSYRGTEAFF TGCAGTGCTAGCTCCAGTTACAGGGGGACTGAAGCTTTCTTT
many - 14 TRBJ2-2 TRBV2 CASSEGLNTGELFF TGTGCCAGCAGTGAAGGACTGAACACCGGGGAGCTGTTTTTT
- TRBD2 15 TRBJ2-5 TRBV5-1 CASSLPAGGGETQYF TGCGCCAGCAGCTTACCAGCGGGGGGTGGAGAGACCCAGTACTTC
- - 14 TRBJ2-7 TRBV3-1 CASSTTWLGVEQYF TGTGCCAGCTCGACCACCTGGTTGGGGGTCGAGCAGTACTTC
- - 14 TRBJ2-7 TRBV5-1 CASSKEQESYEQYF TGCGCCAGCAGCAAGGAACAGGAAAGCTACGAGCAGTACTTC
- - 19 TRBJ1-4 TRBV4-1 CASSRLFGAAAMSNEKLFF TGCGCCAGCAGTCGACTCTTCGGGGCAGCGGCAATGTCTAATGAAAAACTGTTTTTT
many TRBD2 18 TRBJ2-1 TRBV6-5 CASSSYRGLAGGYNEQFF TGTGCCAGCAGTTCGTATCGAGGACTAGCGGGGGGGTACAATGAGCAGTTCTTC
- TRBD1 16 TRBJ2-5 TRBV5-1 CASSLEIGTGEETQYF TGTGCCAGCAGCTTGGAGATCGGGACAGGGGAAGAGACCCAGTACTTC
few - 18 TRBJ2-2 TRBV7-9 CASRQPRRDKANTGELFF TGTGCCAGCAGGCAACCACGGAGAGACAAGGCTAACACCGGGGAGCTGTTTTTT
- - 13 TRBJ1-2 TRBV29-1 CSVDVSGLGLYTF TGCAGCGTTGATGTCTCGGGTCTAGGCCTGTACACCTTC
few - 13 TRBJ2-4 TRBV2 CASQDAQGNIQYF TGTGCCAGCCAGGACGCACAGGGAAACATTCAGTACTTC
many TRBD2 13 TRBJ2-3 TRBV2 CASRSRASGGEYF TGTGCCAGCAGATCCAGAGCTAGCGGGGGGGAATATTTT
few TRBD1 14 TRBJ2-7 TRBV5-4 CASSPGQGEDEQYF TGTGCCAGCAGCCCCGGACAGGGAGAGGACGAGCAGTACTTC
- - 17 TRBJ2-3 TRBV9 CASSVSGGRGGGDTQYF TGTGCCAGCAGCGTATCGGGCGGCAGGGGGGGCGGAGATACGCAGTATTTT
few - 15 TRBJ1-1 TRBV29-1 CSVDGGAGVRTEAFF TGCAGCGTTGATGGGGGGGCAGGGGTTAGGACTGAAGCTTTCTTT
many - 14 TRBJ1-1 TRBV10-2 CASSEQNMNTEAFF TGCGCCAGCAGTGAGCAGAACATGAACACTGAAGCTTTCTTT
many TRBD2 15 TRBJ2-5 TRBV9 CASSVSGGEIETQYF TGTGCCAGCAGCGTAAGCGGGGGGGAAATAGAGACCCAGTACTTC
few - 16 TRBJ1-1 TRBV7-6 CASSPGGGWRNTEAFF TGTGCCAGCAGCCCTGGGGGGGGGTGGAGGAACACTGAAGCTTTCTTT
- TRBD2 14 TRBJ2-1 TRBV6-1 CASMRTSRVHEQFF TGTGCCAGCATGAGGACTAGCAGAGTCCATGAGCAGTTCTTC
many TRBD2 15 TRBJ2-1 TRBV19 CASSISGGDYNEQFF TGTGCCAGTAGCATAAGCGGGGGCGATTACAATGAGCAGTTCTTC
many - 13 TRBJ1-2 TRBV6-2/TRBV6-3 CASSEDTNYGYTF TGTGCCAGCAGTGAAGACACTAACTATGGCTACACCTTC
- - 15 TRBJ1-5 TRBV7-6 CASSGKRGRGDTQHF TGTGCCAGCAGCGGGAAGCGGGGGCGCGGAGATACGCAGCATTTT
- - 13 TRBJ1-2 TRBV20-1 CSARDWQGYGYTF TGCAGTGCTAGAGACTGGCAGGGGTATGGCTACACCTTC
many - 13 TRBJ2-7 TRBV7-9 CASSADPASEQYF TGTGCCAGCAGCGCAGACCCTGCCTCCGAGCAGTACTTC
- TRBD1 15 TRBJ2-7 TRBV27 CASTPLVGDRAEQYF TGTGCCAGCACCCCCCTGGTTGGGGACAGGGCCGAGCAGTACTTC
- - 17 TRBJ1-5 TRBV2 CASSDKVRAFSNQPQHF TGTGCCAGCAGTGATAAGGTCAGGGCATTTAGCAATCAGCCCCAGCATTTT
many TRBD2 16 TRBJ2-2 TRBV11-3 CASSPGLAGVTGELFF TGTGCCAGCAGCCCGGGACTAGCGGGGGTCACCGGGGAGCTGTTTTTT
- - 14 TRBJ1-6 TRBV30 CASNPVGGGSPLHF TGTGCCTCCAACCCCGTGGGAGGCGGTTCACCCCTCCACTTT
many TRBD1 13 TRBJ2-7 TRBV6-1 CASSVSQDRDQYF TGTGCCAGCAGTGTAAGCCAGGACAGGGACCAGTACTTC
many TRBD1 14 TRBJ1-1 TRBV12-3/TRBV12-4 CASSKVDRVTEAFF TGTGCCAGCAGTAAAGTCGACAGGGTAACTGAAGCTTTCTTT
- TRBD1 15 TRBJ1-4 TRBV25-1 CASSEDRGPGEKLFF TGTGCCAGCAGTGAAGACAGGGGGCCAGGTGAAAAACTGTTTTTT
- - 15 TRBJ1-5 TRBV20-1 CSARDLLGWDQPQHF TGCAGTGCTAGAGATCTCTTGGGGTGGGATCAGCCCCAGCATTTT
many - 16 TRBJ2-1 TRBV6-1 CASEENGSSSYNEQFF TGTGCCAGCGAAGAGAACGGGAGTAGCTCCTACAATGAGCAGTTCTTC
- TRBD1 10 TRBJ2-7 TRBV20-1 CILQGNEQYF TGCATCCTACAGGGGAACGAGCAGTACTTC
many - 12 TRBJ2-7 TRBV7-8 CASSLISYEQYF TGTGCCAGCAGCTTAATCTCCTACGAGCAGTACTTC
many - 11 TRBJ1-2 TRBV2 CASEPVGGYTF TGTGCCAGCGAGCCCGTAGGGGGCTACACCTTC
many TRBD1 14 TRBJ1-6 TRBV12-3/TRBV12-4 CASSQRDRDSPLHF TGTGCCAGCAGCCAGAGGGACAGGGACTCACCCCTCCACTTT
- - 12 TRBJ2-3 TRBV29-1 CSSYGGADTQYF TGCAGCTCTTACGGGGGCGCCGATACGCAGTATTTT
many - 13 TRBJ2-1 TRBV28 CASNSPNAHEQFF TGTGCCAGCAACTCCCCCAATGCCCATGAGCAGTTCTTC
- - 16 TRBJ2-2 TRBV9 CASSVAQGMNTGELFF TGTGCCAGCAGCGTAGCCCAGGGGATGAACACCGGGGAGCTGTTTTTT
many - 13 TRBJ1-2 TRBV2 CASSEQRNYGYTF TGTGCCAGCAGTGAACAGCGTAACTATGGCTACACCTTC
many - 17 TRBJ1-4 TRBV6-2/TRBV6-3 CASSSTTNRATNEKLFF TGTGCCAGCAGCTCCACGACAAACAGGGCAACTAATGAAAAACTGTTTTTT
many TRBD2 16 TRBJ2-1 TRBV12-3/TRBV12-4 CASSSVSGGVGNEQFF TGTGCCAGCAGTTCCGTGAGCGGGGGGGTAGGCAATGAGCAGTTCTTC